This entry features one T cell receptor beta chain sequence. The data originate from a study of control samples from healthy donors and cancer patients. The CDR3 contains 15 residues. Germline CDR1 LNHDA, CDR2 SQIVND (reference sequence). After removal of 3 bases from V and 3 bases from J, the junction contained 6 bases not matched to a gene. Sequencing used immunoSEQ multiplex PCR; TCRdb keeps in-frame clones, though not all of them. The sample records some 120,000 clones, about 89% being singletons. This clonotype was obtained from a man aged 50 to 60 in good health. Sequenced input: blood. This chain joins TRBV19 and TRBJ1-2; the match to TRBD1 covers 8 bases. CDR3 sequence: CASSIHRGSDYGYTF. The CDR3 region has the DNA TGTGCCAGTAGTATCCACAGGGGGAGCGACTATGGCTACACCTTC.